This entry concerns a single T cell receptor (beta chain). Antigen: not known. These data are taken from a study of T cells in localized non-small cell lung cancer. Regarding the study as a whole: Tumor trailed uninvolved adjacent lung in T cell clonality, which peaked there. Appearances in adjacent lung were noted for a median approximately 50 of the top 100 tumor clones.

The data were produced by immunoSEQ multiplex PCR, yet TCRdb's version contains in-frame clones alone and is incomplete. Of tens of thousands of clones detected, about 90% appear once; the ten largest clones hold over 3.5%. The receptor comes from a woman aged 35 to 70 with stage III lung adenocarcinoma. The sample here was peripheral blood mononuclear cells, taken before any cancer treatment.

The CDR3 reads CASSVGTGGVTNEKLFF. The DNA of the CDR3 is TGTGCCAGCAGCGTTGGGACAGGGGGCGTCACTAATGAAAAACTGTTTTTT. The chain uses TRBV9 and TRBJ1-4; 12 positions agree with TRBD1. The CDR3 consists of 17 residues. The germline gives CDR1 SGDLS, CDR2 YYNGEE. V was pared by 2 bases and J by 2 bases, with 4 bases of the junction left unmatched.